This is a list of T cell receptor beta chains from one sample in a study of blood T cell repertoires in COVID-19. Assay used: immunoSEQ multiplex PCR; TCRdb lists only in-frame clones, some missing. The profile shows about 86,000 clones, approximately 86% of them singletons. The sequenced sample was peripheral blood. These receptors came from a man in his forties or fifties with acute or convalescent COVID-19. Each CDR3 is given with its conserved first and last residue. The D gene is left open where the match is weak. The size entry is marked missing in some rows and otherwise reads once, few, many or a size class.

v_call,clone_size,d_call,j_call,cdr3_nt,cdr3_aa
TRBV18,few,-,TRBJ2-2,TGTGCCAGCTCACCAATGACAGGGAACACCGGGGAGCTGTTTTTT,CASSPMTGNTGELFF
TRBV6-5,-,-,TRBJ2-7,TGTGCCAGCAGTCCCGGAGCGGATACCTCCTACGAGCAGTACTTC,CASSPGADTSYEQYF
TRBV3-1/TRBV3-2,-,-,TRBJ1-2,TGTGCCAGCAGCCAAGATAGTCCTAACTATGGCTACACCTTC,CASSQDSPNYGYTF
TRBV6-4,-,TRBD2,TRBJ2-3,TGTGCCAGCAGTGACTCTCATCCCACTAGCGGGGGGGCCTGGGGCACAGATACGCAGTATTTT,CASSDSHPTSGGAWGTDTQYF
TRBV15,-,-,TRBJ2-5,TGTGCCACCAGCAGAGATCCGGAGCGGTGGTACCAAGAGACCCAGTACTTC,CATSRDPERWYQETQYF
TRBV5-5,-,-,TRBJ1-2,TGTGCCAGCAGCTCCACAGGAGACACTTATGGCTACACCTTC,CASSSTGDTYGYTF
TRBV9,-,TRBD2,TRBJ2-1,TGTGCCAGCAGCACCTTAGCGGGGTTCTACAATGAGCAGTTCTTC,CASSTLAGFYNEQFF
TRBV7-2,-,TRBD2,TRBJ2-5,TGTGCCAGCAGCTTAGTAACTAGCGGGAGCTTGGAGACCCAGTACTTC,CASSLVTSGSLETQYF
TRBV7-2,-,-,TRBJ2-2,TGTGCCAGCAGCTTATCCGGGGGAGCGAACACCGGGGAGCTGTTTTTT,CASSLSGGANTGELFF
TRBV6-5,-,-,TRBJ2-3,TGTGCCAGCAGTTACTCGATGGGCAGCACAGATACGCAGTATTTT,CASSYSMGSTDTQYF
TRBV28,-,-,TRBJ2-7,TGTGCCAGCAGCGTTGGAGGGACCGAGCAGTACTTC,CASSVGGTEQYF
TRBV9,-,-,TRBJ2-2,TGTGCCAGCAGCGTAGAGGCAGGCTTCAACACCGGGGAGCTGTTTTTT,CASSVEAGFNTGELFF
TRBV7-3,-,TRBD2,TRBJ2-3,TGTGCCAGCAGCTTATCAGCGGGGAGCACAGATACGCAGTATTTT,CASSLSAGSTDTQYF
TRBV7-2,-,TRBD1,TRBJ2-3,TGTGCCAGCAGCCCTGGTAGGGGGCAAGGTATCGATACGCAGTATTTT,CASSPGRGQGIDTQYF
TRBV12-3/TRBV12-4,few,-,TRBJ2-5,TGTGCCAGCAGTTTTACGGGGTTTGAGACCCAGTACTTC,CASSFTGFETQYF
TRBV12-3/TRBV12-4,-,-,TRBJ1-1,TGTGCCAGCAGTTTATCTTTGAACACTGAAGCTTTCTTT,CASSLSLNTEAFF
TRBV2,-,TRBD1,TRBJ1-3,TGTGCCAGCAGAGGGGACAGCTACTCTGGAAACACCATATATTTT,CASRGDSYSGNTIYF
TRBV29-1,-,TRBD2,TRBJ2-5,TGCAGCGTTGAGGGGACTATAGGAGAGACCCAGTACTTC,CSVEGTIGETQYF
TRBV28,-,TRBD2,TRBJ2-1,TGTGCCAGCAGTTTGCTGGGACTAGCGGGAGGCTATGAGCAGTTCTTC,CASSLLGLAGGYEQFF
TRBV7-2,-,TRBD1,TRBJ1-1,TGTGCCAGCAGTAAACAGGGGGCTGAAGCTTTCTTT,CASSKQGAEAFF
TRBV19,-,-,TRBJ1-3,TGTGCCAGTAGTATCGGCTGGGGCTTTGGAAACACCATATATTTT,CASSIGWGFGNTIYF
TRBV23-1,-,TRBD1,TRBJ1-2,TGCGCCAGCAGCATTCATCAAACCGGGACAGGGGTCGGCTACACCTTC,CASSIHQTGTGVGYTF
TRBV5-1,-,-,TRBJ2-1,TGCGCCAGCAGCTTGGCCCCCGGCCGGGGATGGGACAATGAGCAGTTCTTC,CASSLAPGRGWDNEQFF
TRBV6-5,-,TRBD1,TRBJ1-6,TGTGCCAGCAGGTCCGGGACAGCGTCTAATTCACCCCTCCACTTT,CASRSGTASNSPLHF
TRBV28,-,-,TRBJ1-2,TGTGCCAGCCGAGCCTCAGGGGTTGGTTTTGATGGCTACACCTTC,CASRASGVGFDGYTF
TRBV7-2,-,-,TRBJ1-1,TGTGCCAGCAGCTTAGGCCCAGAGAACACTGAAGCTTTCTTT,CASSLGPENTEAFF
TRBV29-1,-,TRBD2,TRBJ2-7,TGCAGCGCTGTGACTAGCGGGAACTCCTACGAGCAGTACTTC,CSAVTSGNSYEQYF
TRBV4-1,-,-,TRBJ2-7,TGCGCCAGCAGCCAGCAGGGTGGGGAGCAGTACTTC,CASSQQGGEQYF
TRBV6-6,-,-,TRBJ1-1,TGTGCCAGCAGCCCCCTCAGGGGCACTGAAGCTTTCTTT,CASSPLRGTEAFF